The rows below give T cell receptor beta chains drawn from one sample of a study of shared clonotypes between healthy human individuals. The data were produced by immunoSEQ multiplex PCR, yet TCRdb's version contains in-frame clones alone and is incomplete. The sample consists of 490,000 or so clones, roughly 85% of them appearing once. The sequencing input was PBMCs. The source is a middle-aged woman in good health. Some clones in this sample may be carry-over from other donors' samples. Each CDR3 is given with its conserved first and last residue. A D gene is named only where the DNA matches it firmly. Clone size appears in some rows only: once, few, many, or a class for an expanded clone.

clone size: once
D gene: -
V gene: TRBV6-1
J gene: TRBJ2-7
CDR3 DNA: TGTGCCAGCAGTGAAAACTACGGGTACGAGCAGTACTTC
CDR3 protein: CASSENYGYEQYF

clone size: few
D gene: TRBD1
V gene: TRBV7-2
J gene: TRBJ1-2
CDR3 DNA: TGTGCCAGCAGCTTGGATTACAGGGGGGAAAGGGGCTACACCTTC
CDR3 protein: CASSLDYRGERGYTF

clone size: -
D gene: -
V gene: TRBV4-2
J gene: TRBJ2-7
CDR3 DNA: TGTGCCAGCAGCCAGAGGATGGGGGAGTCCCACGAGCAGTACTTC
CDR3 protein: CASSQRMGESHEQYF

clone size: few
D gene: -
V gene: TRBV18
J gene: TRBJ1-2
CDR3 DNA: TGTGCCAGCTCACCCGACAGGAACTATGGCTACACCTTC
CDR3 protein: CASSPDRNYGYTF

clone size: -
D gene: -
V gene: TRBV6-5
J gene: TRBJ1-5
CDR3 DNA: TGTGCCAGCAGGCCGGAGGGAGTAGGACAGCCCCAGCATTTT
CDR3 protein: CASRPEGVGQPQHF

clone size: -
D gene: -
V gene: TRBV27
J gene: TRBJ2-2
CDR3 DNA: TGTGCCAGCAGTGAATCCGGTTCGAACACCGGGGAGCTGTTTTTT
CDR3 protein: CASSESGSNTGELFF

clone size: -
D gene: TRBD1
V gene: TRBV19
J gene: TRBJ1-2
CDR3 DNA: TGTGCCAGTAGCACACAGGGGGCGTCGAGTGGCTACACCTTC
CDR3 protein: CASSTQGASSGYTF

clone size: once
D gene: -
V gene: TRBV7-8
J gene: TRBJ2-5
CDR3 DNA: TGTGCCAGCAGCTTAGGGGCTGGGGATGGTCGGACCCAGTACTTC
CDR3 protein: CASSLGAGDGRTQYF

clone size: -
D gene: -
V gene: TRBV27
J gene: TRBJ2-7
CDR3 DNA: TGTGCCAGCAGACAGACAGGATCCTACGAGCAGTACTTC
CDR3 protein: CASRQTGSYEQYF

clone size: few
D gene: TRBD1
V gene: TRBV2
J gene: TRBJ2-7
CDR3 DNA: TGTGCCAGCCAGACAGGGGACGAGCAGTACTTC
CDR3 protein: CASQTGDEQYF

clone size: -
D gene: -
V gene: TRBV7-2
J gene: TRBJ1-2
CDR3 DNA: TGTGCCAGCAGCTTATGGGCAGGGCAGACCATTAAGAGGGATGGCTACACCTTC
CDR3 protein: CASSLWAGQTIKRDGYTF

clone size: -
D gene: TRBD1
V gene: TRBV6-1
J gene: TRBJ2-2
CDR3 DNA: TGTGCCAGCAATCCCGGGACAGGGTTCACCGGGGAGCTGTTTTTT
CDR3 protein: CASNPGTGFTGELFF

clone size: -
D gene: -
V gene: TRBV15
J gene: TRBJ2-7
CDR3 DNA: TGTGCCACCAGCAGAGATCGGGGGACCCTACGAGAGCAGTACTTC
CDR3 protein: CATSRDRGTLREQYF

clone size: -
D gene: TRBD2
V gene: TRBV6-5
J gene: TRBJ2-7
CDR3 DNA: TGTGCCAGCCCCAACAGCGGGGATAACTACGAGCAGTACTTC
CDR3 protein: CASPNSGDNYEQYF

clone size: -
D gene: -
V gene: TRBV15
J gene: TRBJ2-7
CDR3 DNA: TGTGCCACCAGCAGAGGAGGCGGGGATCCCTACGAGCAGTACTTC
CDR3 protein: CATSRGGGDPYEQYF

clone size: -
D gene: -
V gene: TRBV10-1
J gene: TRBJ2-3
CDR3 DNA: TGCGCCAGCAGTGAGTATGGGGGAAGAAGCACAGATACGCAGTATTTT
CDR3 protein: CASSEYGGRSTDTQYF

clone size: -
D gene: -
V gene: TRBV15
J gene: TRBJ2-4
CDR3 DNA: TGTGCCACCAGCAGTCAGACGGGACTCAAAAACATTCAGTACTTC
CDR3 protein: CATSSQTGLKNIQYF

clone size: few
D gene: TRBD2
V gene: TRBV7-6
J gene: TRBJ2-2
CDR3 DNA: TGTGCCAGCAGCCCTTCCTTTACTAGCGTAAACACCGGGGAGCTGTTTTTT
CDR3 protein: CASSPSFTSVNTGELFF

clone size: -
D gene: -
V gene: TRBV28
J gene: TRBJ2-1
CDR3 DNA: TGTGCCAGCAGTTATATGAACTCCTACAATGAGCAGTTCTTC
CDR3 protein: CASSYMNSYNEQFF

clone size: -
D gene: -
V gene: TRBV5-1
J gene: TRBJ1-1
CDR3 DNA: TGCGCCAGCAGCTTCGACATACGGAACACTGAAGCTTTCTTT
CDR3 protein: CASSFDIRNTEAFF

clone size: -
D gene: TRBD1
V gene: TRBV5-8
J gene: TRBJ2-4
CDR3 DNA: TGTGCCAGCAGGGCGACAGGGGGCAGTTACATTCAGTACTTC
CDR3 protein: CASRATGGSYIQYF

clone size: -
D gene: TRBD1
V gene: TRBV5-1
J gene: TRBJ2-3
CDR3 DNA: TGCGCCAGCAGGATGAGCCCGGGACAGGGGACAGATACGCAGTATTTT
CDR3 protein: CASRMSPGQGTDTQYF